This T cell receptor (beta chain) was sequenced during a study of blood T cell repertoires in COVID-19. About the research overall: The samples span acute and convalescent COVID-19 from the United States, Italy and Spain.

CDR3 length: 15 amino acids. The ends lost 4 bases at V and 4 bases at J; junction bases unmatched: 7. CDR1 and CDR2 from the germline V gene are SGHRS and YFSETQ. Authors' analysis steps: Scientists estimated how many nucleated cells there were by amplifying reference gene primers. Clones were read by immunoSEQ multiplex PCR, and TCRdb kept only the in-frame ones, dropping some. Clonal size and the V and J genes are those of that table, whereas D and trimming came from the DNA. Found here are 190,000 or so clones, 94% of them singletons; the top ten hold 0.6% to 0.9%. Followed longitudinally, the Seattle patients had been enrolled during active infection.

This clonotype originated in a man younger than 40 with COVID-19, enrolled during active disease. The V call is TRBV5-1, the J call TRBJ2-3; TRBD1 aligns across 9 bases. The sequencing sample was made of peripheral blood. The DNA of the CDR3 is TGCGCCAGCAGCCCTGGACAGGGGAAATCAGATACGCAGTATTTT. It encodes CASSPGQGKSDTQYF.